The entry below gives a single TCR beta chain sequence along with its context. The antigen it recognizes is unknown. Per-base qualities were not stored, and no clone one base away is much larger. To demonstrate the VDJtools post-analysis software, TCR beta repertoires were profiled from the peripheral blood of more than ten young patients with multiple sclerosis. Multiple sclerosis patients were children and adolescents aged roughly 6 to 15 years. This entry belongs to a study of post-analysis software for immune sequencing data (dated by TCRdb to about 2015). Background for the entire study: Disease courses on record covered relapsing-remitting, secondary progressive and progressive-relapsing multiple sclerosis, though some patients had no subtype annotation. Patient repertoires were compared against 11 to 12 previously published healthy control repertoires from donors aged 6 to 25 years. A subset of samples was prepared in parallel using single-end sample barcoding, then pooled and co-amplified after Illumina adapter ligation.

Overall study outcomes, separate from this receptor: The multiple sclerosis patient group was slightly younger than the control group. Normalized Chao1 diversity was significantly lower in multiple sclerosis patients than controls, suggesting substantial peripheral T-cell clonal expansion. Direct clustering with F measure revealed strong co-clustering of samples prepared in the same batch, which led to a batch-effect correction. Patients showed significantly higher frequencies than controls for a handful of TRBV segments, among them TRBV5-6, TRBV5-1 and TRBV20-1.

From a lookup of the germline V gene, CDR1 and CDR2 are SQVTM and ANQGSEA. The CDR3 has 15 amino acids, counting the end cysteine and phenylalanine. Of the read, only the CDR3 DNA is kept; its 45 bases are in frame from base 1. V and J are truncated by 7 bases and 0 bases respectively, leaving an intervening sequence of 15 bases. Libraries came from PCR. Instrument used: Illumina HiSeq 2500. Unique molecular identifiers were incorporated into TCR beta cDNA libraries to reduce PCR and sequencing biases. Roughly 0.5 million cDNA molecules were obtained per 1 to 10 million input T cells, so each molecule approximated one T cell. The same protocol used for the earlier healthy control dataset was applied to prepare and sequence the patient libraries. Within a given batch, samples were prepared together, multiplexed and sequenced on the same HiSeq lane. In the original analysis: MIGEC handled the raw barcoded reads, throwing out single-read molecular identifier groups before consensus assembly and CDR3 extraction. VDJtools was used for post-analysis of the clonotype tables, and diversity was normalized by down-sampling every dataset to the size of the smallest sample. In repertoire overlap clustering, CDR3 amino acid sequences, but not nucleotide sequences, were matched to correct batch-related cross-sample contamination. TCRdb reprocessing: public reads trimmed at Q25 with fastp, clones called with MiXCR, in-frame beta chains kept. Under each unique CDR3 protein, matching rows form one entry showing the most common genes and DNA. The V and J calls and clone size are TCRdb's, not the authors'. The sample records roughly 570,000 distinct CDR3 sequences, around a third of which are singletons. The ten largest clones add up to roughly 6% of the sample.

The sequenced material came from blood. The rearrangement joined TRBV29-1 to TRBJ2-2; TRBD1 might be the D gene, on 7 matching bases. The TCR was taken from a girl aged 2 to 17 with multiple sclerosis. The DNA reads as follows: TGCAGCGCCTTAGGGGGGACAGCGAACACCGGGGAGCTGTTTTTT. Its protein is CSALGGTANTGELFF.